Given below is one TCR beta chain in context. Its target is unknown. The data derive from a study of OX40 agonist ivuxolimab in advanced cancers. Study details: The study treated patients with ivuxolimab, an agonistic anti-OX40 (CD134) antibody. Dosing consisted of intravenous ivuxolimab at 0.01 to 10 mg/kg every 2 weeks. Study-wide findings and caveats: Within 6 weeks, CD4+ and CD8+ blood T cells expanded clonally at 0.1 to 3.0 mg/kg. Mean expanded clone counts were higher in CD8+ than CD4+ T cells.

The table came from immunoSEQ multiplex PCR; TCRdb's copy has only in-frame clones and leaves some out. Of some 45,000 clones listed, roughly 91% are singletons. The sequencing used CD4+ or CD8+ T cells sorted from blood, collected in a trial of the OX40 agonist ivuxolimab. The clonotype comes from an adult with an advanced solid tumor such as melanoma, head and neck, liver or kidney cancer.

The CDR3 protein is CASSLGTGLDIQYF. CDR3 DNA: TGTGCCAGCAGCTTGGGGACAGGGCTGGACATTCAGTACTTC. This rearrangement joins TRBV5-6 to TRBJ2-4, with 8 positions matching TRBD1. Looked up from germline, CDR1 is SGHDT and CDR2 is YYEEEE. This CDR3 has 14 residues. V dropped 0 bases and J dropped 8; count of bases not matched to a gene: 4. Full variable domain (missing parts from reference TRBV5-6 and TRBJ2-4): DAGVTQSPTHLIKTRGQQVTLRCSPKSGHDTVSWYQQALGQGPQFIFQYYEEEERQRGNFPDRFSGHQFPNYSSELNVNALLLGDSALYLCASSLGTGLDIQYFGAGTRLSVL.